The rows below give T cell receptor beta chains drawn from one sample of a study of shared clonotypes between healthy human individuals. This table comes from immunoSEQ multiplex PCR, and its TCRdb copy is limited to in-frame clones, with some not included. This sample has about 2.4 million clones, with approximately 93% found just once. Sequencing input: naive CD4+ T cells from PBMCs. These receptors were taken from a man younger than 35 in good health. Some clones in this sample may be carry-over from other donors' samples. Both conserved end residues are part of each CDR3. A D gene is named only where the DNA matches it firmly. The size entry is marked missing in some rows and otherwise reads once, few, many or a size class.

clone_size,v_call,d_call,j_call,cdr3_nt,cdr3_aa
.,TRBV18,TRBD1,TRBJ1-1,TGTGCCAGCTCACGGGACAGGCCTCCTTACACTGAAGCTTTCTTT,CASSRDRPPYTEAFF
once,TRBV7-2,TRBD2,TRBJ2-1,TGTGCCAGCAGCCCGCTACTACAATCTAGCGGATACAATGAGCAGTTCTTC,CASSPLLQSSGYNEQFF
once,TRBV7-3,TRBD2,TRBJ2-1,TGTGCCAGCAGCTTATCGGGACTAGCGGGAGTAGGGGAGCAGTTCTTC,CASSLSGLAGVGEQFF
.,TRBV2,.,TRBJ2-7,TGTGCCAGCAGCCCCTCCGGCCGGGCCTCGGACGAGCAGTACTTC,CASSPSGRASDEQYF
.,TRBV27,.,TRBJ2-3,TGTGCCAGCAGTCCACCCCGACTAGGCGGCACAGATACGCAGTATTTT,CASSPPRLGGTDTQYF
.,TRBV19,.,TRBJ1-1,TGTGCCACTAAGTGGGGCGTCACTGAAGCTTTCTTT,CATKWGVTEAFF
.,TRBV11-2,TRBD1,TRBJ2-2,TGTGCCAGCAGCCCGACAGGGGCGGTCCCCGGGGAGCTGTTTTTT,CASSPTGAVPGELFF
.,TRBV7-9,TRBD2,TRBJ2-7,TGTGCCAGCAGCCCTACCTCTAGCGGAGACCCCTACGAGCAGTACTTC,CASSPTSSGDPYEQYF
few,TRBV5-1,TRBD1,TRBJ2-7,TGCGCCAGCAGCTTGGTGGCAGGGGGCTACGAGCAGTACTTC,CASSLVAGGYEQYF
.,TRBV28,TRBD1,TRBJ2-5,TGTGCCAGCAGTCCGAGGACAGGGGCGGTTCAAGAGACCCAGTACTTC,CASSPRTGAVQETQYF
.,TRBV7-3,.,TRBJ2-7,TGTGCCAGCAGTCCGGGACCTCCCTACGAGCAGTACTTC,CASSPGPPYEQYF
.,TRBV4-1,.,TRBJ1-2,TGCGCCAGCAGCCAAGAAGGTCCCAGCGGAGATGGCTACACCTTC,CASSQEGPSGDGYTF
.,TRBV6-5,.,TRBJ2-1,TGTGCCAGCAGTTCAAGGGGTGAGCAGTTCTTC,CASSSRGEQFF
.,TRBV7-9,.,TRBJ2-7,TGTGCCAGCAGCCCGCGAGGGACTCCCGCGGACGAGCAGTACTTC,CASSPRGTPADEQYF
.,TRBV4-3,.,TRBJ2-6,TGCGCCAGCAGCCAAGAGCCAGGGGCTGGGGCCAACGTCCTGACTTTC,CASSQEPGAGANVLTF
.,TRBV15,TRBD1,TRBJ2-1,TGTGCCACCAGTCGACAGGGGACTGAGCAGTTCTTC,CATSRQGTEQFF
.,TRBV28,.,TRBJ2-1,TGTGCCAGCAGGACAAGCGGTCTTAATGAGCAGTTCTTC,CASRTSGLNEQFF
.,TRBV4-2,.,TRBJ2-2,TGTGCCAGCAGCCAAGAATATCATAAGGCGGACACCGGGGAGCTGTTTTTT,CASSQEYHKADTGELFF
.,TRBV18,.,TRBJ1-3,TGTGCCAGTTCCCCTGGAATGGGAGCCTCTGGAAACACCATATATTTT,CASSPGMGASGNTIYF
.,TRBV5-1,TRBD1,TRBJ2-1,TGCGCCAGCAGCTTGGGGACAGGGGGCATGTATGAGCAGTTCTTC,CASSLGTGGMYEQFF
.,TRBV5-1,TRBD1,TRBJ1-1,TGCGCCAGCAGCCGGACAGGTGGAAACACTGAAGCTTTCTTT,CASSRTGGNTEAFF
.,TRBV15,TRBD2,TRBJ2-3,TGTGCCACCAGCAGAGCGGGGCGGCTAGCGGGAGTGACAGATACGCAGTATTTT,CATSRAGRLAGVTDTQYF
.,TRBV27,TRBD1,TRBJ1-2,TGTGCCAGCAGTTCCAGGACAGGGGATGGCTACACCTTC,CASSSRTGDGYTF
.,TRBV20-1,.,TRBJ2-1,TGCAGTGCTAGACAAACAGGGGAGCAGTTCTTC,CSARQTGEQFF
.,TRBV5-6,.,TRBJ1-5,TGTGCCAGCAGTGCACGTGGGGGCGAGCCCCAGCATTTT,CASSARGGEPQHF
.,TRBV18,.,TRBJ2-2,TGTGCCAGCTCACCACCGGGCGTGGGGCCGACCGGGGAGCTGTTTTTT,CASSPPGVGPTGELFF
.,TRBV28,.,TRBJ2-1,TGTGCCAGCAATACACCAGGGGCATTATACAATGAGCAGTTCTTC,CASNTPGALYNEQFF
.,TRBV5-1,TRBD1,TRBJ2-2,TGCGCCAGCAGCCGGGACAGGGGATCCGTCGGGGAGCTGTTTTTT,CASSRDRGSVGELFF
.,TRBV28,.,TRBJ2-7,TGTGCCACATCCAATGGAGGCAGCCCCTACGAGCAGTACTTC,CATSNGGSPYEQYF
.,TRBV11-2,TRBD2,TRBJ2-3,TGTGCCAGCAGCTTAGTTCTAGCGGTGAGCACAGATACGCAGTATTTT,CASSLVLAVSTDTQYF
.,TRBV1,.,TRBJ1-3,TGCACCAGCAGCCGCCGCCAAGGGCCCGTCGGAAACACCATATATTTT,CTSSRRQGPVGNTIYF
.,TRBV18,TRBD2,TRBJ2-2,TGTGCCAGCTCACCCTCTGCTGGCGGGAGGGTCACCGGGGAGCTGTTTTTT,CASSPSAGGRVTGELFF
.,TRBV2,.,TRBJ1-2,TGTGCCAGCAGTGCTCTAACAGGGCGGTCTTTAGGCTACACCTTC,CASSALTGRSLGYTF
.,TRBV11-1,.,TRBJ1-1,TGTGCCAGCAGCCATCCAATGAACACTGAAGCTTTCTTT,CASSHPMNTEAFF
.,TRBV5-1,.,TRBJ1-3,TGCGCCAGCAGCTTGGGGCAATCTGGAAACACCATATATTTT,CASSLGQSGNTIYF
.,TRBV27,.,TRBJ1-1,TGTGCCAGCAGCCGATGGGAGACGAACACTGAAGCTTTCTTT,CASSRWETNTEAFF
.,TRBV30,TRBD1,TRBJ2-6,TGTGCCGGGCAGGGGGCTAATCCTCCAGGGGCCAACGTCCTGACTTTC,CAGQGANPPGANVLTF
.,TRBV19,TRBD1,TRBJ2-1,TGTGCCAGTACCGGGACAGGCACCAGCAATGAGCAGTTCTTC,CASTGTGTSNEQFF
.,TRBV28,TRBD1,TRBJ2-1,TGTGCCAGCAGCTCCGGGACAGCCGAGCAGTTCTTC,CASSSGTAEQFF
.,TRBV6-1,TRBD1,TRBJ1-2,TGTGCCAGCAGTTCCCAGACAGGGGTGACCTATGGCTACACCTTC,CASSSQTGVTYGYTF
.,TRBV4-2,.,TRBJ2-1,TGTGCCAGCAGCCAAGACCAGTCAGATAGCGATGAGCAGTTCTTC,CASSQDQSDSDEQFF
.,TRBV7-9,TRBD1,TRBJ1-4,TGTGCCAGCAGCTTAGCGCTCAGGGGGGGAGATGAAAAACTGTTTTTT,CASSLALRGGDEKLFF
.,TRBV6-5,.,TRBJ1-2,TGTGCCAGCAGTTACTCGAACAGACTAAATGGCTACACCTTC,CASSYSNRLNGYTF
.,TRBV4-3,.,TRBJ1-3,TGCGCCAGCAGCCAAGAGCCGACAGGCTCTGGAAACACCATATATTTT,CASSQEPTGSGNTIYF
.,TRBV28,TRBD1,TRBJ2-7,TGTGCCAGCAGTTTATTACCTGGGACAGGGGAAGACGAGCAGTACTTC,CASSLLPGTGEDEQYF
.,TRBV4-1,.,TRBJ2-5,TGCGCCAGCAGCCAAGATCGTAGGATGGAGACCCAGTACTTC,CASSQDRRMETQYF
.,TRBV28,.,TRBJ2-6,TGTGCCAGCAGCCCCGGGGGAACTGGGGCCAACGTCCTGACTTTC,CASSPGGTGANVLTF
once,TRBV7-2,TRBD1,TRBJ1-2,TGTGCCAGCAGCCGTTCAGGGGGGGCGGCTGGCTACACCTTC,CASSRSGGAAGYTF
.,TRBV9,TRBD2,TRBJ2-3,TGTGCCAGCAGCTCTATGACTAGCGCAGATACGCAGTATTTT,CASSSMTSADTQYF
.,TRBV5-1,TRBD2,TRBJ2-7,TGCGCCAGCAGCACGGCGACCTTACTAGCGGGAGGGTACGAGCAGTACTTC,CASSTATLLAGGYEQYF
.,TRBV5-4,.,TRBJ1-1,TGTGCCAGCAGCTTACCGAACACTGAAGCTTTCTTT,CASSLPNTEAFF